Below are 18 T cell receptor beta chains sequenced from a single sample in a study of cytomegalovirus exposure and HLA in healthy donors. The primer mix had 60 Vbeta and 13 Jbeta primers. The data were produced by immunoSEQ multiplex PCR, yet TCRdb's version contains in-frame clones alone and is incomplete. The sample has 210,000 or so clones; over 65% are singletons. The sample taken for sequencing was PBMCs. The source of these receptors is a human donor in good health.

In DNA form, the CDR3 reads TGTGCCAGCAGCGTAGTGGGGCTTCAGGGCTACACCTTC. It encodes CASSVVGLQGYTF. This rearrangement joins TRBV9 to TRBJ1-2, with TRBD1 as a possible D gene (5 bases). The germline V gene has CDR1 SGDLS and CDR2 YYNGEE. The CDR3 spans 13 residues. V was clipped by 0 bases and J by 8 bases, with 11 bases between them.

The chain couples TRBV7-9 to TRBJ1-2; the D gene is possibly TRBD1 (5 bases). Trimming left V 0 bases short and J 3 bases short, with 14 bases between. The CDR3 length is 16 residues. Germline CDR1 reads SEHNR; CDR2 reads FQNEAQ (reference sequence). For the CDR3, the DNA is TGTGCCAGCAGCTTAGCGCGGGGGGGTCGGTACTATGGCTACACCTTC. Protein sequence: CASSLARGGRYYGYTF. Full variable domain (missing parts from reference TRBV7-9 and TRBJ1-2): DTGVSQNPRHKITKRGQNVTFRCDPISEHNRLYWYRQTLGQGPEFLTYFQNEAQLEKSRLLSDRFSAERPKGSFSTLEIQRTEQGDSAMYLCASSLARGGRYYGYTFGSGTRLTVV.

The chain combines TRBV28 with TRBJ2-5, with TRBD2 as a possible D gene (5 bases). V lost 6 bases and J 1 base, leaving 9 bases between the germline ends. The CDR3 runs to 13 residues. The V gene's germline CDR1 is MDHEN and CDR2 SYDVKM. Written as DNA, the CDR3 is TGTGCCAGCAGCCCCGGGGTCCAAGAGACCCAGTACTTC. Amino acids: CASSPGVQETQYF.

The chain is built from TRBV6-5 and TRBJ1-2; D unresolved. The CDR3 runs to 11 residues. Germline CDR1 reads MNHEY; CDR2 reads SVGAGI. V lost 2 bases and J lost 8, with 6 bases in between. The CDR3 is CASSYEGGYTF. The DNA of the CDR3 is TGTGCCAGCAGTTACGAGGGCGGCTACACCTTC.

CDR3 sequence: CASSQEGYGTSGTSSYNEQFF. DNA for the CDR3: TGCGCCAGCAGCCAAGAAGGATACGGGACTAGCGGGACGAGCTCCTACAATGAGCAGTTCTTC. V usage is TRBV4-3 and J usage is TRBJ2-1; TRBD2 matches 13 bases. The CDR3 length is 21 residues. Germline V gives CDR1 LGHNA, CDR2 YSLEER. V dropped 0 bases and J dropped 0; count of bases not matched to a gene: 11.

The V and J genes are TRBV11-2 and TRBJ2-7, with TRBD2 as a possible D gene (5 bases). The CDR3 is 15 amino acids. Looked up from germline, CDR1 is SGHAT and CDR2 is FQNNGV. V was clipped by 5 bases and J by 3 bases, with 17 bases between them. The CDR3 bases are TGTGCCAGCAGCGACTCGGTCGGGGTTAACTACGAGCAGTACTTC. As protein: CASSDSVGVNYEQYF.

V is TRBV7-6 and J is TRBJ1-4; 9 positions match TRBD1. In germline, CDR1 is SGHVS, CDR2 FNYEAQ. The CDR3 is 14 amino acids. The J segment lost 6 bases and the V segment lost 5 bases, leaving 4 bases of the junction unmatched. The DNA for the CDR3 is TGTGCCAGCAGCCCGGGACAGGGTTATGAAAAACTGTTTTTT. It encodes CASSPGQGYEKLFF.

This chain connects TRBV18 to TRBJ2-7; the match to TRBD1 covers 10 bases. Trimming took 3 bases from V and 6 from J; bases not matched to a gene: 11. The CDR3 sequence is 16 residues long. The germline V gene encodes CDR1 KGHSH and CDR2 LQKENI. CDR3 region: CASSPSTGTGVGEQYF. The CDR3 nucleotides read TGTGCCAGCTCACCGTCGACCGGGACAGGGGTAGGCGAGCAGTACTTC.

The V and J genes are TRBV7-9 and TRBJ1-1; D ambiguous. The germline V gene has CDR1 SEHNR and CDR2 FQNEAQ (reference sequence). V was shortened by 7 bases and J by 2 bases, with 11 bases between the two germline ends. The CDR3 runs to 13 residues. The CDR3 region is CASTRSVNTEAFF. As DNA, the CDR3 is TGTGCCAGCACCCGCTCGGTTAACACTGAAGCTTTCTTT.

This chain links TRBV19 with TRBJ2-7, with 7 bases lining up with TRBD1. V lost 6 bases, J lost 2 bases, and 4 bases stayed unmatched. The CDR3 runs to 13 residues. The V gene's germline CDR1 is LNHDA and CDR2 SQIVND (reference sequence). DNA for the CDR3: TGTGCCAGTAGGGGAGACAGGGCCTACGAGCAGTACTTC. Amino acid sequence: CASRGDRAYEQYF.

This clone occurred a few times. The chain links TRBV5-4 to TRBJ1-2, with D perhaps TRBD1 (5 bases). The length of the CDR3 is 17 residues. Germline loops: CDR1 SGHNT, CDR2 YYREEE (reference sequence). V was shortened by 4 bases and J by 3 bases, with 22 bases between the two germline ends. CDR3 protein: CASSPGGKGFVDYGYTF. The CDR3 DNA reads TGTGCCAGCAGCCCCGGGGGAAAGGGGTTCGTCGACTATGGCTACACCTTC.

The V and J genes are TRBV5-1 and TRBJ2-7; TRBD2 agrees at 13 bases. The junction had 9 bases not matched to a gene; V was cut back by 1 base and J by 2 bases. The CDR3 has 18 amino acids. Germline values: CDR1 SGHRS, CDR2 YFSETQ. CDR3 loop: CASSLSATSGRITYEQYF. Here the CDR3 DNA reads TGCGCCAGCAGCTTGTCGGCGACTAGCGGGAGGATTACCTACGAGCAGTACTTC.

V is TRBV5-4 and J is TRBJ1-2; the D gene is possibly TRBD1 (6 bases). Germline CDR1 reads SGHNT; CDR2 reads YYREEE (reference sequence). The CDR3 contains 15 residues. Between the trimmed V and J ends, which lost 1 base and 5 bases, there was a span of 15 bases. The CDR3 reads CASSLKTGRVYGYTF. In DNA form, the CDR3 reads TGTGCCAGCAGCTTGAAAACAGGGCGGGTGTATGGCTACACCTTC.

The CDR3 nucleotides are TGTGCCACTAAAGCGGGAGTGGCCTACAATGAGCAGTTCTTC. This translates into CATKAGVAYNEQFF. This chain connects TRBV27 to TRBJ2-1, with TRBD2 matching 8 bases. V lost 10 bases to trimming and J lost 2 bases; unmatched junction nucleotides: 7. Germline CDR1 MNHEY, CDR2 SMNVEV (reference sequence). This CDR3 is built from 14 residues.

This clone appeared a single time. V gene TRBV11-2 combines with J gene TRBJ2-2; D might be TRBD2 (5 bases). Trimming left V 5 bases short and J 1 base short, with 14 bases between. From germline, CDR1 is SGHAT and CDR2 FQNNGV. This CDR3 is built from 16 residues. As DNA, the CDR3 is TGTGCCAGCAGCACGACCGCGGGCGAGAACACCGGGGAGCTGTTTTTT. Protein sequence: CASSTTAGENTGELFF.

The chain carries TRBV5-4 and TRBJ2-3; TRBD2 aligns across 8 bases. CDR1 SGHNT and CDR2 YYREEE come from the germline V gene (reference sequence). V shed 4 bases, J shed 4 bases, and the junction held 11 bases outside the gene matches. The CDR3 is 16 amino acids. DNA of the CDR3: TGTGCCAGCAGCGCCACAGCGGGAGCGGGCCCAGATACGCAGTATTTT. Residues: CASSATAGAGPDTQYF.

The CDR3 loop is CASSQEGPGNTEAFF. The DNA for the CDR3 is TGCGCCAGCAGCCAAGAGGGTCCGGGGAACACTGAAGCTTTCTTT. The rearrangement joins TRBV4-1 to TRBJ1-1; no firm D call. CDR3 length: 15 amino acids. The germline V and J ends were trimmed by 0 bases and 1 base, with 9 bases remaining between them. Germline V lookup: CDR1 MGHRA, CDR2 YSYEKL.

The chain employs TRBV9 and TRBJ2-1; 10 bases line up with TRBD1. Trimming took 4 bases from V and 8 from J; bases not matched to a gene: 12. The CDR3 consists of 16 residues. The V gene's germline CDR1 is SGDLS and CDR2 YYNGEE. CDR3 sequence: CASSPATGGVWDEQFF. CDR3 nucleotide sequence: TGTGCCAGCAGCCCCGCGACAGGGGGCGTTTGGGATGAGCAGTTCTTC.